This is a list of T cell receptor beta chains from one sample in a study of blood T cell repertoires in COVID-19. Data came from immunoSEQ multiplex PCR; TCRdb stores just in-frame clones and leaves some out. Of fewer than 90,000 clones in the sample, over 70% were seen once. The sample taken for sequencing was peripheral blood. The source of these receptors is a middle-aged man with acute or convalescent COVID-19. CDR3s include the opening cysteine and the closing phenylalanine or tryptophan. The D gene is left open where the match is weak. Size tells how often a clone was seen (once, few, many) or the class of an expanded clone, and some rows leave it out.

.	TRBV29-1	TRBJ1-1	TRBD1	TGCAGCGCCCGGACAGGACAGAACACTGAAGCTTTCTTT	CSARTGQNTEAFF
once	TRBV5-6	TRBJ2-7	.	TGTGCCAGCAGCTTAATTTCAGGGACATCCGAGCAGTACTTC	CASSLISGTSEQYF
.	TRBV5-1	TRBJ2-2	TRBD1	TGCGCCAGCAGCCTGGGACAGCTGAACACCGGGGAGCTGTTTTTT	CASSLGQLNTGELFF
.	TRBV19	TRBJ1-2	TRBD1	TGTGCCAGTAGTCCGCGGACAGGGTTCGATAACTATGGCTACACCTTC	CASSPRTGFDNYGYTF
.	TRBV3-1/TRBV3-2	TRBJ1-1	TRBD1	TGTGCCAGCAGCCCCGGACAGGGGAGCACTGAAGCTTTCTTT	CASSPGQGSTEAFF
.	TRBV10-1	TRBJ1-6	.	TGCGCCAGCAGTGGACAGTATAATTCACCCCTCCACTTT	CASSGQYNSPLHF
.	TRBV5-1	TRBJ1-1	TRBD1	TGCGCCAGCAGCTTGGCAGGGGGCCTAATGAACACTGAAGCTTTCTTT	CASSLAGGLMNTEAFF
.	TRBV5-1	TRBJ2-3	TRBD1	TGCGCCAGCAGCCTCGAACGGACAGGGGGGATGAGAGATACGCAGTATTTT	CASSLERTGGMRDTQYF
.	TRBV10-3	TRBJ1-2	TRBD1	TGTGCCATCAATCCCGTCCCCGTACAGGGGGTGAAGATTAACTATGGCTACACCTTC	CAINPVPVQGVKINYGYTF
many	TRBV19	TRBJ1-1	.	TGTGCCAGTAGCACCCAGGGCCGGCCCGTTGAAGCTTTCTTT	CASSTQGRPVEAFF
.	TRBV5-4	TRBJ2-7	.	TGTGCCAGCAGCCGAGAGCCGCGACAGGGAAGCGGGTACGAGCAGTACTTC	CASSREPRQGSGYEQYF
.	TRBV9	TRBJ1-6	TRBD1	TGTGCCAGCAGCGACCCAAGACAGGGGGCGCGGATCAATTCACCCCTCCACTTT	CASSDPRQGARINSPLHF
.	TRBV3-1/TRBV3-2	TRBJ1-2	.	TGTGCCAGCAGCATCTGGGCCCGGGGGAGTGGCGGCTACACCTTC	CASSIWARGSGGYTF
.	TRBV28	TRBJ1-5	.	TGTGCCAGCAGCTCGGGATGGCAGCCCCAGCATTTT	CASSSGWQPQHF
.	TRBV5-1	TRBJ2-7	TRBD1	TGCGCCAGCAGCTTGGTGACAGGGGTAGTCTACGAGCAGTACTTC	CASSLVTGVVYEQYF